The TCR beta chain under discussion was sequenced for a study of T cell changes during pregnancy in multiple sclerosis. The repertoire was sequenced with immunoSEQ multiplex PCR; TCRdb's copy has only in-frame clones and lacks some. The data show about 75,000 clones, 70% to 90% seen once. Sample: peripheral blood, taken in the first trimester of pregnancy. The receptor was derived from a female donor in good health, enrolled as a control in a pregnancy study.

The CDR3 protein is CAISFGQGNQPQHF. The DNA of the CDR3 is TGTGCCATCAGCTTTGGACAGGGCAATCAGCCCCAGCATTTT. V is TRBV10-3 and J is TRBJ1-5; the match to TRBD1 covers 7 bases. J lost 2 bases, V lost 6 bases, and 4 bases had no gene match. Germline CDR1 is ENHRY and CDR2 is SYGVKD. This CDR3 comprises 14 residues.